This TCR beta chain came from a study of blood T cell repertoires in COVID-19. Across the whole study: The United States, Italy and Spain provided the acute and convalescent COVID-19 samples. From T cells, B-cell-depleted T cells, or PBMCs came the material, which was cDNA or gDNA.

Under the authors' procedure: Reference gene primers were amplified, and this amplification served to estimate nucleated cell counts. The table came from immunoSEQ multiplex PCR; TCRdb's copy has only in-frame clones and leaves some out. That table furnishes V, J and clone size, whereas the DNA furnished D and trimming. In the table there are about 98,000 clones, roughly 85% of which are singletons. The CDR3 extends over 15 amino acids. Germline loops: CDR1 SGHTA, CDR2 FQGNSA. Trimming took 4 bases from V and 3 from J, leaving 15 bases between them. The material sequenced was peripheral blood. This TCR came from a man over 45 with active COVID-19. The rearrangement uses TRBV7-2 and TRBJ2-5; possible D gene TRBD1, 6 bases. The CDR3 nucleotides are TGTGCCAGCAGCTGGGGTAATGGGGGCGAAGAGACCCAGTACTTC. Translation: CASSWGNGGEETQYF.